This T cell receptor (beta chain) emerged from a study of blood T cell repertoires in COVID-19. Study information: Samples representing acute and convalescent COVID-19 were sourced from the United States, Italy and Spain. Sources were T cells, B-cell-depleted T cells, or PBMCs; the material itself was cDNA or gDNA.

CDR1 is SGHDT and CDR2 is YYEEEE in the germline V gene. V lost 4 bases to trimming and J lost 0 bases, with 17 bases between them. The length of the CDR3 is 17 residues. The authors' processing: Amplification of reference gene primers provided the estimated nucleated cell counts. The table came from immunoSEQ multiplex PCR; TCRdb's copy has only in-frame clones and leaves some out. The V and J calls and the clone size are those of that table, but D and trimming were determined from the DNA. This table has around 170,000 clones, about 80% appearing once. Sequencing was carried out using peripheral blood. The chain is built from TRBV5-6 and TRBJ2-1, with D tentatively TRBD2 (6 bases). The source is a man aged 70 or older who had recovered from COVID-19. The DNA for the CDR3 is TGTGCCAGCAGCACGCCCCGGGACTTCAGCTCCTACAATGAGCAGTTCTTC. This codes for CASSTPRDFSSYNEQFF.